This T cell receptor (beta chain) derives from a study of human T cells and chemical hapten exposure. Study results and caveats: Expanded TCR counts at PT1 were positively correlated with the patch test score. Expanded TCRs produced significantly more large CDR3 similarity clusters than controls did.

The V and J ends lost 3 bases and 5 bases respectively, with 3 bases between them. Germline CDR1 and CDR2: SNHLY and FYNNEI. The CDR3 extends over 11 amino acids. A few counts support this clonotype. Its antigen remains unknown. TCRdb ran MiXCR on the RACE reads and lists one entry per CDR3 protein. Of some 70,000 distinct CDR3 sequences in the sample, around 9.9% were seen once. The time point here: pre-sensitization, week 0. The sample's treatment: therapeutic diphenylcyclopropenone sensitization with weekly scalp DPC. Ahead of each patch test application, blood was drawn. The source is a woman aged 50 to 65 with alopecia areata. Some clones in this sample may be carry-over from other donors' samples. Specimen: whole blood, collected in connection with sensitization to the hapten diphenylcyclopropenone (DPC). This chain joins TRBV2 and TRBJ2-3; unclear D gene. The CDR3 DNA reads TGTGCCAGCAGTGAGGTAGATACGCAGTATTTT. It translates to CASSEVDTQYF.